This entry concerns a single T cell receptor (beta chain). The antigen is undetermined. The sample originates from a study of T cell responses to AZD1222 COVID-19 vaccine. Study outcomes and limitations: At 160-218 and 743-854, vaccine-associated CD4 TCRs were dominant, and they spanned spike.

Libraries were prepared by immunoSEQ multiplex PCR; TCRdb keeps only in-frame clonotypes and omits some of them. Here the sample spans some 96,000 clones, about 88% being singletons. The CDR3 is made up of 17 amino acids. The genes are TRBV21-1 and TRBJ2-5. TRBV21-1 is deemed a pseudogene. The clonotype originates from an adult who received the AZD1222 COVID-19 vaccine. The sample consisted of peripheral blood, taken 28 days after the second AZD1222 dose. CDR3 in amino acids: CASSKEGGLGVRETQYF. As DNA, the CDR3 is TGTGCCAGCAGCAAAGAAGGGGGGCTAGGTGTAAGAGAGACCCAGTACTTC.